This T cell receptor beta chain was observed in a study of molecular identifiers for immune sequencing clone quantification. General observations from the study: Underestimation of highly expanded clone sizes could arise where identical TCR molecules share a barcode. Clones above 20 RNA copies contained over 99% of effector molecules and under 1% of naive molecules.

TCRdb re-analysed the PCR reads in MiXCR, keeping a single row per CDR3 protein. The sample lists just over 40,000 distinct CDR3 sequences, approximately 25% occurring once. To note about this clonotype: What it binds is unknown. Its ends do not fully match the called genes, so a read error is possible.

Sequenced: naive CD8+ T cells from blood, with Jurkat cell RNA spiked in. Sample subset: FACS-sorted CD8+CD4-CCR7+CD45RA+ naive T cells. The sequence was obtained from a human donor in good health. Some libraries in this study had Jurkat cell RNA spiked in.

CDR3 sequence reads: CASIPGTSGGTQETQYF. CDR3 nucleotides: TGTGCCAGCATTCCAGGGACTAGCGGGGGGACCCAAGAGACCCAATACTTC. This sequence joins TRBV12-3 or TRBV12-4 and TRBJ2-5; TRBD2 agrees at 15 bases. This CDR3 comprises 17 residues.